This T cell receptor beta chain stems from a study of T cell repertoires in cytomegalovirus infection. The CDR3 runs 17 residues. CDR1 and CDR2 from the germline V gene are MNHEY and SVGEGT. V shed 7 bases and J shed 1 base, with 20 bases lying between them. With respect to this clonotype: Its antigen is still unknown.

One entry per CDR3 protein, called by TCRdb with MiXCR from the reads. The data show approximately 1,000,000 distinct CDR3 sequences, with about a third seen just once and over 11% held by the top ten. The source was cultured CD8+ T cells from PBMCs, collected from culture after CMV antigen stimulation. The sequence was obtained from a human donor in good health (CMV status not recorded). Some clones in this sample may be carry-over from other donors' samples. The chain is built from TRBV6-2 or TRBV6-3 and TRBJ1-5; tentatively, D is TRBD1 (5 bases). The chain's CDR3 is CASTTTKRGRSNQPQHF. In DNA form, the CDR3 reads TGTGCCAGCACCACAACTAAAAGGGGTCGGAGCAATCAGCCCCAGCATTTT.